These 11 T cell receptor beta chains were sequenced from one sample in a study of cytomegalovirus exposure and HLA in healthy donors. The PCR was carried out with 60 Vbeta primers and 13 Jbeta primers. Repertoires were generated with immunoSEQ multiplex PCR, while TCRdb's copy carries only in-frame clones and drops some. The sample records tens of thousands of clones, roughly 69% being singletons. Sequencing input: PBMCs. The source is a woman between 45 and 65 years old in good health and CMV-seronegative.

In nucleotides, the CDR3 is TGTGCCAGCAGCTTCACCCGGGAGGCGGAGCAGTTCTTC. It specifies CASSFTREAEQFF. The J gene is TRBJ2-1, the V gene TRBV7-3; 7 bases align to TRBD2. There are 13 residues in the CDR3. The V gene's germline CDR1 is SGHTA and CDR2 FQGTGA. Trimming cost V 3 bases and J 10 bases; bases outside gene matches: 6. The complete variable domain, with remaining parts taken from reference TRBV7-3 and TRBJ2-1, reads GAGVSQTPSNKVTEKGKYVELRCDPISGHTALYWYRQSLGQGPEFLIYFQGTGAADDSGLPNDRFFAVRPEGSVSTLKIQRTERGDSAVYLCASSFTREAEQFFGPGTRLTVL.

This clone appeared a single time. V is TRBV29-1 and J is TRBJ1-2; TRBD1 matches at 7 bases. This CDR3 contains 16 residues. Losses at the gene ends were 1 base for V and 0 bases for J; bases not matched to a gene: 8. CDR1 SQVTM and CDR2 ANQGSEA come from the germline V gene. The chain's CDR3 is CSVEAPQGRPNYGYTF. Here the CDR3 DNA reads TGCAGCGTTGAAGCGCCACAGGGGAGGCCTAACTATGGCTACACCTTC. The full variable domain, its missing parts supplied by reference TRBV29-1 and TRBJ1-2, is SAVISQKPSRDICQRGTSLTIQCQVDSQVTMMFWYRQQPGQSLTLIATANQGSEATYESGFVIDKFPISRPNLTFSTLTVSNMSPEDSSIYLCSVEAPQGRPNYGYTFGSGTRLTVV.

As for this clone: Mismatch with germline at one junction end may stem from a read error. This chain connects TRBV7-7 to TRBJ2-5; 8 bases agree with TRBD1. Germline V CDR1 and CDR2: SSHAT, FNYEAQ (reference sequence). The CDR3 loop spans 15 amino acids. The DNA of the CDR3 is TGTGCTAGCAGCTTAGCGACAGGGGCAGGGGAGACCCAGTACTTC. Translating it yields CASSLATGAGETQYF.

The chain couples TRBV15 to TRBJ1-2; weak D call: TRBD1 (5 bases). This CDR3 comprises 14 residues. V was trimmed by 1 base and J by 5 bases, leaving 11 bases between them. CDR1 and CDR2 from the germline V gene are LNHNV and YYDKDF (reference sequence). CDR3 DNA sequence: TGTGCCACCAGCAGAGCCAAGACAGCGTATGGCTACACCTTC. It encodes CATSRAKTAYGYTF.

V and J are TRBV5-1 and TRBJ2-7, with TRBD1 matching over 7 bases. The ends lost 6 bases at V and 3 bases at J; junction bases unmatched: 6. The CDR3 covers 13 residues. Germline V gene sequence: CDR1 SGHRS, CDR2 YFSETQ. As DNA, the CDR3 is TGCGCCAGCAACCAAGGGACAGACTACGAGCAGTACTTC. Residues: CASNQGTDYEQYF.

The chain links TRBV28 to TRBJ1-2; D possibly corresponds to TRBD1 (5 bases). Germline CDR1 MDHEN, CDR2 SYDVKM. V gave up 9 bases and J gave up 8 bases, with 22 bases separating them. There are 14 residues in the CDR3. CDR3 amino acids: CASAGLKRGGGYTF. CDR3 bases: TGTGCCAGTGCGGGACTAAAGAGAGGAGGAGGCTACACCTTC.

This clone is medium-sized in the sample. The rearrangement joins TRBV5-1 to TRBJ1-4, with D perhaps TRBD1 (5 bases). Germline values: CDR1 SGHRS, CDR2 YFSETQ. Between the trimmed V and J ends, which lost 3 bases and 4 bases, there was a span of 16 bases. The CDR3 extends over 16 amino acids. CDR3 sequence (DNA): TGCGCCAGCAGCTGGGCTAGAGGCCAGGGTAATGAAAAACTGTTTTTT. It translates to CASSWARGQGNEKLFF.

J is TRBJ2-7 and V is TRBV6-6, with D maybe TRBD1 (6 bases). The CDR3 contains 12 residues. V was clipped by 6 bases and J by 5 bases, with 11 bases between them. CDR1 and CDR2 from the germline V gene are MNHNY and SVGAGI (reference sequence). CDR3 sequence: CASRNRDNEQYF. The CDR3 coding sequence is TGTGCCAGCAGGAACAGGGACAACGAGCAGTACTTC.

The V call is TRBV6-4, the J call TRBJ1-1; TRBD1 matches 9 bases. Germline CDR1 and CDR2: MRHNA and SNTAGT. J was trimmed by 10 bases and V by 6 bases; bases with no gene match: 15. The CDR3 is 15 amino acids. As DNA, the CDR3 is TGTGCCAGCAGGAGGACAGGGGTGGCAAAAAGATCAGCTTTCTTT. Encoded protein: CASRRTGVAKRSAFF.

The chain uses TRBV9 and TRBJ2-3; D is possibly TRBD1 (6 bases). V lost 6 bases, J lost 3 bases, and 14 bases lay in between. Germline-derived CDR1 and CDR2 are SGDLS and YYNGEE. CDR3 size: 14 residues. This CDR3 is CASNSDRNTDTQYF. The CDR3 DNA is TGTGCCAGCAACAGCGACAGGAATACAGATACGCAGTATTTT. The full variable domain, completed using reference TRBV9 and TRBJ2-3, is DSGVTQTPKHLITATGQRVTLRCSPRSGDLSVYWYQQSLDQGLQFLIQYYNGEERAKGNILERFSAQQFPDLHSELNLSSLELGDSALYFCASNSDRNTDTQYFGPGTRLTVL.

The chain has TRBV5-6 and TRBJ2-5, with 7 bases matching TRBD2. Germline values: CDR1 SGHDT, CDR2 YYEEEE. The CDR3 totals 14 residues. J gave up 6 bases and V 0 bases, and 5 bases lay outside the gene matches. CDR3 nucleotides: TGTGCCAGCAGCTTGGCAGCGGGGAGGAAGACCCAGTACTTC. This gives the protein CASSLAAGRKTQYF.